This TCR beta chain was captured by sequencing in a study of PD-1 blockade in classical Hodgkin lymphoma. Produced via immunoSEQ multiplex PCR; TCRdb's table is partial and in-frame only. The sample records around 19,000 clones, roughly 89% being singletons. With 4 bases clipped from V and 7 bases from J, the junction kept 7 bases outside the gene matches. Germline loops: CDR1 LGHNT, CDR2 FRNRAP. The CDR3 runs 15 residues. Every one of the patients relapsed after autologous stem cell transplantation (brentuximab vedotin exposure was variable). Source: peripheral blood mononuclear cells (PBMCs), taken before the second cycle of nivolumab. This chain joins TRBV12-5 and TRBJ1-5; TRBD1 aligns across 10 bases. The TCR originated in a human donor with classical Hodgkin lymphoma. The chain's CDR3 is CASGWGTGAGQPQHF. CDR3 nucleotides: TGTGCTAGTGGTTGGGGGACAGGGGCAGGGCAGCCCCAGCATTTT.